These T cell receptor beta chains were read from a single sample in a study of early T cells in non-severe SARS-CoV-2 infection. Each CDR3 protein is one row after TCRdb ran MiXCR on the 5' RACE reads. This table holds more than 55,000 distinct CDR3 sequences, about 8.9% found once. The source material was whole blood. These receptors were collected from an adult who was a healthcare worker with PCR-confirmed SARS-CoV-2 infection or an uninfected control (not recorded which). The CDR3 runs from the conserved cysteine through the conserved F or W. Fields, in order: clone size, J gene, V gene, D gene, CDR3 DNA, CDR3 protein. The D gene is left open where the match is weak. Expanded clones are given a class, and other clones once, few, many or no size at all.

many | TRBJ2-5 | TRBV5-1 | TRBD1 | TGCGCCAGCAGGCCGGGGACAGTACAAGAGACCCAGTACTTC | CASRPGTVQETQYF
- | TRBJ2-1 | TRBV4-1 | - | TGCGCCAGCAGCCAAGGACCCGGCCTAGCAGGTAACAATGAGCAGTTCTTC | CASSQGPGLAGNNEQFF
many | TRBJ2-1 | TRBV27 | - | TGTGCCAGCAGTATTAGGCGGGGATACAATGAGCAGTTCTTC | CASSIRRGYNEQFF
few | TRBJ2-6 | TRBV11-2 | - | TGTGCCAGCAGCTTACGGGGAGGCTCTGGGGCCAACGTCCTGACTTTC | CASSLRGGSGANVLTF
- | TRBJ1-6 | TRBV20-1 | - | TGCAGTGCCCCACGAGGACAGCTAAATTCACCCCTCCACTTT | CSAPRGQLNSPLHF
- | TRBJ2-5 | TRBV12-3/TRBV12-4 | TRBD2 | TGTGCCAGCACCCGTAGCGGGAGGAATTTTGAAGAGACCCAGTACTTC | CASTRSGRNFEETQYF
many | TRBJ1-5 | TRBV12-3/TRBV12-4 | - | TGTGCCAGCAGTTTAAGGACGCAGCCCCAGCATTTT | CASSLRTQPQHF
few | TRBJ2-2 | TRBV4-1 | - | TGCGCCAGCAGCCAACCTCTTAGTAGCGGGGAGCTGTTTTTT | CASSQPLSSGELFF
few | TRBJ2-2 | TRBV5-1 | TRBD2 | TGCGCCAGCAGGCTACGTCTAGCGGGAGTACACACCGGGGAGCTGTTTTTT | CASRLRLAGVHTGELFF
many | TRBJ2-7 | TRBV10-2 | TRBD1 | TGCGCCAGCAGTGAAAATGCTGGCAGGGGGCTTTCCTCCTACGAGCAGTACTTC | CASSENAGRGLSSYEQYF
few | TRBJ2-1 | TRBV2 | - | TGTGCCAGTAGTACAGCCAGGGCGGGTTACAATGAGCAGTTCTTC | CASSTARAGYNEQFF
few | TRBJ1-6 | TRBV27 | - | TGTGCCAGCAGCCCTGGGGGAGGGGCGCAGGGTTTTTCACCCCTCCATTTT | CASSPGGGAQGFSPLHF
- | TRBJ1-4 | TRBV6-5 | TRBD1 | TGTGCCAGCAGTTACTCGGGGACAGGGGACGAAAAACTGTTTTTT | CASSYSGTGDEKLFF
many | TRBJ2-7 | TRBV10-3 | - | TGTGCCATCAGCGATATAGGTCAGCAGTACTTC | CAISDIGQQYF
- | TRBJ2-1 | TRBV19 | - | TGTGCCAGTAGTATTCCCCCTTATCTAAATGAGCAGTTCTTC | CASSIPPYLNEQFF
many | TRBJ1-1 | TRBV7-9 | - | TGTGCCAGCAGCTTAGTTCCAGAGAACACTGAAGCTTTCTTT | CASSLVPENTEAFF
many | TRBJ1-1 | TRBV7-2 | - | TGTGCCAGCACCCTATCGGGGGGTAGGGCTGAAGCTTTCTTT | CASTLSGGRAEAFF
few | TRBJ2-7 | TRBV19 | - | TGTGCCAGTAGTACAACAGGGCGCACGCCTTGGCAGTACTTC | CASSTTGRTPWQYF
medium-sized | TRBJ1-1 | TRBV7-9 | TRBD1 | TGTGCCAGCAGCTTTACAGGGGGCCGTACTGAAGCTTTCTTT | CASSFTGGRTEAFF
many | TRBJ2-1 | TRBV11-2 | - | TGTGCCAGCAGCTACGGCCAGTTCGATGAGCAGTTCTTC | CASSYGQFDEQFF
- | TRBJ2-3 | TRBV20-1 | - | TGCAGTGCTCCGGTTAGGTGGTTTCAGTATTTT | CSAPVRWFQYF
- | TRBJ1-1 | TRBV6-5 | - | TGTGCCAGCAGTTACCCTTCTAAAATTCGACAGCCTCACACTTGTGAAGCTTTCTTT | CASSYPSKIRQPHTCEAFF
- | TRBJ1-1 | TRBV7-2 | - | TGTGCCAGCAGCTTCGGTGGTGGAGGCAATAAAGCTTTCTTT | CASSFGGGGNKAFF
many | TRBJ2-3 | TRBV10-3 | - | TGTGCCATCGCGACAACTAGGGGGGGTGGCACAGATACGCAGTATTTT | CAIATTRGGGTDTQYF
many | TRBJ1-4 | TRBV27 | - | TGTGCCAGCAGGGGCCTTTGGACTAATGAAAAACTGTTTTTT | CASRGLWTNEKLFF
many | TRBJ1-4 | TRBV20-1 | - | TGCAGTGCTAGGGGAGGACTCACAACTAATGAAAAACTGTTTTTT | CSARGGLTTNEKLFF
few | TRBJ1-1 | TRBV10-2 | TRBD1 | TGCGCCAGCAGTGATTACAGGGGCTACACTGAAGCTTTCTTT | CASSDYRGYTEAFF
many | TRBJ1-2 | TRBV7-2 | - | TGTGCCAGCAGCTTAGCGCCTGGACAGAACTATGGCTACACCTTC | CASSLAPGQNYGYTF
- | TRBJ2-3 | TRBV6-5 | TRBD2 | TGTGCCGCCACGGGGGGGACAGATACGCAGTATTTT | CAATGGTDTQYF
many | TRBJ2-3 | TRBV28 | TRBD1 | TGTGCCAGCAGTTCGGGACAGGGCACAGATACGCAGTATTTT | CASSSGQGTDTQYF
many | TRBJ2-7 | TRBV28 | - | TGTGCTCAGCAGGGGGGCTACGAGCAGTACTTC | CAQQGGYEQYF
many | TRBJ2-1 | TRBV15 | - | TGTGCCACCAGCCGCCAAAACCCGAGCTCCTACAATGAGCAGTTCTTC | CATSRQNPSSYNEQFF
- | TRBJ2-1 | TRBV7-2 | - | TGTGCCAGCAGCTTAGCTGGGACTGAGCAGTTCTTC | CASSLAGTEQFF
few | TRBJ2-3 | TRBV11-3 | TRBD1 | TGTGCCAGCAGCTCCATGGACAGGGCAGATACGCAGTATTTT | CASSSMDRADTQYF
few | TRBJ2-1 | TRBV19 | - | TGTGCCAGTAGTATCAGGGGGGATGAGCAGTTCTTC | CASSIRGDEQFF
many | TRBJ2-1 | TRBV9 | TRBD2 | TGTGCCAGCAGCGTAGTTAGCGGGAATGGGGTTGAGCAGTTCTTC | CASSVVSGNGVEQFF
many | TRBJ1-2 | TRBV6-2/TRBV6-3 | - | TGTGCCAGCAGTTTCAGCACGGAATCTGGTGGCTACACCTTC | CASSFSTESGGYTF
many | TRBJ2-1 | TRBV2 | - | TGTGCCAGCAAGGTGAGGGCAGAAAGCAATGAGCAGTTCTTC | CASKVRAESNEQFF
many | TRBJ2-1 | TRBV5-1 | TRBD2 | TGCGCCAGCAGCCCGGGACTAGTTAGCAATGAGCAGTTCTTC | CASSPGLVSNEQFF
- | TRBJ2-1 | TRBV29-1 | - | TGCAGCGTTGAAGTGACAGTCAGGGAGCAGTTCTTC | CSVEVTVREQFF
many | TRBJ2-1 | TRBV28 | TRBD2 | TGTGCCAGCAGTCTGCCGACTCCCGGGAGGGCGAAAGGCGATGAGCAGTTCTTC | CASSLPTPGRAKGDEQFF
many | TRBJ2-5 | TRBV3-1 | TRBD1 | TGTGCCAGCAGCCGGACAGGGTCGGAGGCGACCCAGTACTTC | CASSRTGSEATQYF